Following are 18 T cell receptor beta chains from one sample sequenced in a study of blood T cell repertoires in COVID-19. Method: immunoSEQ multiplex PCR; TCRdb's copy keeps in-frame clones and lacks some. The repertoire holds approximately 170,000 clones, with about four fifths as singletons. Material: peripheral blood. The receptor set was obtained from a woman older than 75 with COVID-19, enrolled during active disease.

The CDR3 sequence: CSASNRIVLEQYF. As DNA, the CDR3 is TGCAGTGCTAGTAACAGAATTGTCCTCGAGCAGTACTTC. The rearrangement links TRBV20-1 to TRBJ2-7; no clear D gene. Trimming took off 3 bases at V and 6 bases at J, with 15 bases between the two ends. Germline V gene sequence: CDR1 DFQATT, CDR2 SNEGSKA (reference sequence). This CDR3 is built from 13 residues.

To note about this clone: At the DNA level, this CDR3 is encoded by other sequences in the same sample as well. The chain has TRBV9 and TRBJ2-5; D is ambiguous. Per germline, CDR1 SGDLS and CDR2 YYNGEE. V was trimmed by 0 bases and J by 0 bases, leaving 6 bases between them. The CDR3 has 14 residues. CDR3 DNA sequence: TGTGCCAGCAGCGTAGGAGGTGACCAAGAGACCCAGTACTTC. This codes for CASSVGGDQETQYF.

This CDR3 is CASSLRLPSGETQYF. DNA for the CDR3: TGTGCCAGTAGTCTCCGACTGCCTTCAGGGGAGACCCAGTACTTC. This chain connects TRBV19 to TRBJ2-5, with TRBD1 as a possible D gene (5 bases). The CDR3 is 15 amino acids. Trimming shortened V by 5 bases and J by 5 bases, and 18 bases separated the two germline ends. The germline V gene has CDR1 LNHDA and CDR2 SQIVND (reference sequence).

This clone has a handful of counts. The chain links TRBV5-1 to TRBJ2-7, with 9 bases fitting TRBD2. Per the germline V gene, CDR1 is SGHRS and CDR2 is YFSETQ. The CDR3 spans 15 residues. V trimming: 6 bases; J trimming: 4 bases; junction bases outside the gene matches: 11. The CDR3 nucleotides read TGCGCCAGCACGTTGGATGGGACTAGCTTTTACGAGCAGTACTTC. Translated, it gives CASTLDGTSFYEQYF.

The rearrangement links TRBV18 to TRBJ2-1; weak D call: TRBD2 (6 bases). The CDR3 has 13 residues. V was shortened by 3 bases and J by 7 bases, with 10 bases between the two germline ends. The germline CDR1 and CDR2 sequences are KGHSH and LQKENI. The CDR3 DNA is TGTGCCAGCTCACCTAGTGGAGGGAATGAGCAGTTCTTC. This encodes CASSPSGGNEQFF.

This chain uses TRBV18 with TRBJ2-3; 7 nucleotides match TRBD2. Trimming took 6 bases from V and 4 from J; bases not matched to a gene: 1. The CDR3 has 12 residues. The germline gives CDR1 KGHSH, CDR2 LQKENI. CDR3 in amino acids: CASSGGADTQYF. Written as DNA, the CDR3 is TGTGCCAGCTCGGGAGGGGCAGATACGCAGTATTTT.

Remarks on this clone: Distinct nucleotide sequences in the sample also encode this CDR3. The rearrangement uses TRBV18 and TRBJ2-5, with D perhaps matching TRBD2 (5 bases). The germline CDR1 and CDR2 sequences are KGHSH and LQKENI. The CDR3 extends over 12 amino acids. The V end was cut by 3 bases, the J end by 8 bases, with 10 bases between. CDR3 sequence: CASSPPGETQYF. Here the CDR3 DNA reads TGTGCCAGCTCACCCCCCGGGGAAACCCAGTACTTC. Supplemented by reference TRBV18 and TRBJ2-5, the full variable domain reads NAGVMQNPRHLVRRRGQEARLRCSPMKGHSHVYWYRQLPEEGLKFMVYLQKENIIDESGMPKERFSAEFPKEGPSILRIQQVVRGDSAAYFCASSPPGETQYFGPGTRLLVL.

This rearrangement joins TRBV15 to TRBJ2-5; TRBD1 matches 9 bases. From germline, CDR1 is LNHNV and CDR2 YYDKDF (reference sequence). Trimming at V came to 3 bases and at J to 1 base, leaving 9 bases not matched to a gene. The CDR3 is 17 residues long. The CDR3 protein is CATSSGPGQGGQETQYF. CDR3 nucleotide sequence: TGTGCCACCAGCAGCGGTCCGGGACAGGGAGGCCAAGAGACCCAGTACTTC.

The CDR3 nucleotides read TGTGCCAGCAGCTCTTCCAGGGCTAGCACTGAAGCTTTCTTT. This translates into CASSSSRASTEAFF. The chain employs TRBV7-2 and TRBJ1-1; tentative D call: TRBD1 (5 bases). This CDR3 is built from 14 residues. V was trimmed by 4 bases and J by 4 bases, leaving 13 bases between them. CDR1 is SGHTA, CDR2 FQGNSA, per germline.

This clone was seen only a few times. The CDR3 sequence is CASSSGTGVTQYF. The DNA for the CDR3 is TGTGCCAGCAGTTCCGGGACAGGGGTTACGCAGTATTTT. The chain combines TRBV12-3 or TRBV12-4 with TRBJ2-3; TRBD1 matches at 10 bases. V dropped 4 bases and J dropped 8; count of bases not matched to a gene: 3. The CDR3 is 13 residues long.

This clone was recorded once. This chain joins TRBV19 and TRBJ1-5; tentative D call: TRBD1 (5 bases). Germline V gene sequence: CDR1 LNHDA, CDR2 SQIVND (reference sequence). V was shortened by 5 bases and J by 6 bases, with 23 bases between the two germline ends. The CDR3 spans 17 residues. CDR3 protein: CASSVGPRPQGGQPQHF. CDR3 in DNA: TGTGCCAGTAGTGTTGGCCCAAGACCCCAGGGCGGTCAGCCCCAGCATTTT.

This rearrangement joins TRBV7-9 to TRBJ1-5, with D hard to call. The germline V gene encodes CDR1 SEHNR and CDR2 FQNEAQ (reference sequence). The V gene lost 4 bases and the J gene lost 9 bases, with 16 bases spanning the gap. The CDR3 runs 14 residues. The CDR3 region is CASSSSAVRGPQHF. The DNA for the CDR3 is TGTGCCAGCAGCTCTAGTGCGGTCCGAGGGCCCCAGCATTTT.

The gene calls are TRBV20-1 and TRBJ2-7, with 8 bases identical to TRBD1. With V trimmed by 3 bases and J by 3 bases, 10 bases remained unmatched. The CDR3 runs to 15 residues. Germline CDR1 DFQATT, CDR2 SNEGSKA (reference sequence). CDR3 amino acids: CSASPGTGQYYEQYF. CDR3 nucleotide sequence: TGCAGTGCTAGTCCCGGGACAGGACAGTACTACGAGCAGTACTTC.

The chain carries TRBV10-2 and TRBJ1-2; 8 nucleotides line up with TRBD1. This CDR3 has 13 residues. V trimming: 4 bases; J trimming: 7 bases; junction bases outside the gene matches: 5. Germline values: CDR1 WSHSY, CDR2 SAAADI. The CDR3 region has the DNA TGCGCCAGCAGTGCAGGGGGCGGAGGTGGCTACACCTTC. Protein: CASSAGGGGGYTF.

The chain uses TRBV19 and TRBJ2-5; 11 bases map to TRBD1. The J segment lost 3 bases and the V segment lost 4 bases, leaving 7 bases of the junction unmatched. Germline CDR1 reads LNHDA; CDR2 reads SQIVND (reference sequence). There are 16 residues in the CDR3. The CDR3 DNA is TGTGCCAGTAGTAAGGGGACAGGGGGTTTAAAAGAGACCCAGTACTTC. Protein sequence: CASSKGTGGLKETQYF.

V is TRBV5-1 and J is TRBJ1-2; a possible D gene is TRBD1 (6 bases). Germline assignment: CDR1 SGHRS and CDR2 YFSETQ. V was trimmed by 3 bases and J by 8 bases, leaving 17 bases between them. There are 14 residues in the CDR3. CDR3 nucleotide sequence: TGCGCCAGCAGCTCACTCCGGGGGGCGTCCGGCTACACCTTC. This translates into CASSSLRGASGYTF.

This rearrangement joins TRBV12-3 or TRBV12-4 to TRBJ2-7, with 7 bases aligning to TRBD2. This CDR3 contains 13 residues. V trimming: 7 bases; J trimming: 2 bases; junction bases outside the gene matches: 5. The CDR3 DNA reads as TGTGCCAGCACTCCAGGGACTACCTACGAGCAGTACTTC. Its translation is CASTPGTTYEQYF.

The chain combines TRBV4-1 with TRBJ2-7; D ambiguous. Trimming removed 1 base at V and 6 bases at J, with 10 bases between. CDR3 size: 13 residues. Looked up from germline, CDR1 is MGHRA and CDR2 is YSYEKL. DNA for the CDR3: TGCGCCAGCAGCCAAGTGAAAAGAGGCGAGCAGTACTTC. This gives the protein CASSQVKRGEQYF.